There are many counts of the clone carrying this T cell receptor beta chain. Its target is unknown. With a constant-region primer, TCR beta cDNA was made from 450 to 650 ng of total RNA. Library construction for TCR beta comprised three nested multiplex PCR rounds performed with slightly modified ARM-PCR. The study ran its first two PCR rounds for nine to ten cycles each, using TRBV1-TRBV30 forward primers and a C-beta reverse primer. TCRdb independently ran MiXCR on the multiplex PCR reads; one entry per CDR3 protein. The table has over 100,000 distinct CDR3 sequences, about two thirds seen once. The sample originates from a study of tumor-infiltrating lymphocytes in primary liver carcinoma. Across the study: Patients were men and women aged 30 to 69 years. Overall study results and limits: When set against blood, tumors had a significantly higher top-250-clone fraction (p = 0.039).

DNA and RNA were both co-extracted from about 19-30 mg of bulk tissue that had not been sorted. The V end lost 1 base, the J end lost 8 bases, and 12 bases lay between the germline ends. The CDR3 sequence is 14 residues long. Germline CDR1 reads LGHNA; CDR2 reads YNFKEQ. The sample taken for sequencing was tumor-adjacent normal liver tissue. The V gene is TRBV4-2, the J gene TRBJ2-1; D remains ambiguous. The sequence was obtained from a woman aged 55-69 years with primary liver carcinoma and hepatitis B virus infection. The DNA of the CDR3 is TGTGCCAGCAGCCAAGGATCCAAGGATGATGAGCAGTTCTTC. Translating gives CASSQGSKDDEQFF.